The clone carrying this T cell receptor beta chain was seen many times. MiXCR, run by TCRdb on the 5' RACE reads, gives a single entry per CDR3 protein. The table lists 50,000 or so distinct CDR3 sequences, 3% to 4% of them singletons. The V and J ends lost 7 bases and 2 bases respectively, with 15 bases between them. The CDR3 is made up of 14 amino acids. These data come from a study of neurological immune-mediated disorders. V gene TRBV12-3 or TRBV12-4 combines with J gene TRBJ2-7; D possibly corresponds to TRBD2 (6 bases). Material for sequencing was PBMCs. This TCR was sampled from a woman in her fifties or sixties with multiple sclerosis. The CDR3 nucleotides are TGTGCCAGCACCTGGGGGGTTCCCGCCTACGAGCAGTACTTC. It encodes CASTWGVPAYEQYF.